Presented here are 16 T cell receptor beta chains from one specimen sequenced in a study of naive and memory T cell subsets. The library had UMIs added by 3' ligation of an oligonucleotide to TCR cDNA. Four PCR rounds used nested alpha and beta constant region primers plus the SP2 primer. Via MiXCR, TCRdb re-called the 5' RACE reads, giving one row per CDR3 protein. Among roughly 60,000 distinct CDR3 sequences, 7.2% were seen once, and the ten largest hold 8.5% to 10%. These receptor sequences come from a male donor in good health.

Only a few counts were recorded for this clonotype. V and J are TRBV29-1 and TRBJ2-1, with D perhaps TRBD2 (7 bases). The CDR3 has 13 amino acids. V dropped 7 bases and J dropped 7 bases, with 17 bases sitting between them. Germline-derived CDR1 and CDR2 are SQVTM and ANQGSEA. The DNA for the CDR3 is TGCAGCGCTGGGGGCGGGAGAAGAAATGAGCAGTTCTTC. Translating gives CSAGGGRRNEQFF.

This clonotype was detected many times. V usage is TRBV4-1 and J usage is TRBJ2-3; D gene uncertain. CDR1 is MGHRA and CDR2 is YSYEKL in the germline V gene. Trimming left V 0 bases short and J 1 base short, with 11 bases between. The CDR3 has 16 amino acids. CDR3 coding DNA: TGCGCCAGCAGCCAAGAGGTAGTAATTGGCACAGATACGCAGTATTTT. Residues: CASSQEVVIGTDTQYF.

V and J are TRBV19 and TRBJ2-1; D is possibly TRBD1 (6 bases). CDR1 and CDR2 from the germline V gene are LNHDA and SQIVND (reference sequence). This CDR3 has 16 amino acids. V lost 0 bases and J lost 0, with 9 bases in between. In nucleotides, the CDR3 is TGTGCCAGTAGTATAGATCTCAGGGGCTCCTACAATGAGCAGTTCTTC. It is translated as CASSIDLRGSYNEQFF. The full variable domain, with the rest looked up from reference TRBV19 and TRBJ2-1, is DGGITQSPKYLFRKEGQNVTLSCEQNLNHDAMYWYRQDPGQGLRLIYYSQIVNDFQKGDIAEGYSVSREKKESFPLTVTSAQKNPTAFYLCASSIDLRGSYNEQFFGPGTRLTVL.

The rearrangement uses TRBV5-1 and TRBJ1-2; weak D call: TRBD1 (6 bases). V lost 4 bases to trimming and J lost 10 bases, with 17 bases between them. The CDR3 runs 13 residues. Germline assignment: CDR1 SGHRS and CDR2 YFSETQ. In DNA, the CDR3 is TGCGCCAGCAGCACTACCGGACAGCGGGCCTACACCTTC. This gives the protein CASSTTGQRAYTF.

A few counts support this clonotype. The chain uses TRBV3-1 and TRBJ2-5, with 12 bases identical to TRBD2. Trimming at V came to 0 bases and at J to 5 bases, leaving 10 bases not matched to a gene. CDR1 and CDR2 (germline): LGHDT, YNNKEL (reference sequence). This CDR3 has 18 amino acids. The CDR3, as DNA: TGTGCCAGCAGCCAAGAGGGGACTAGCGGGCCCAGCCGGGAGACCCAGTACTTC. It specifies CASSQEGTSGPSRETQYF.

This clonotype was seen many times. This rearrangement joins TRBV10-2 to TRBJ2-1; 7 bases match TRBD1. The CDR3 has 13 residues. After removal of 6 bases from V and 3 bases from J, the junction contained 2 bases not matched to a gene. Germline V CDR1 and CDR2: WSHSY, SAAADI. The CDR3 protein is CASRRDSYNEQFF. Written as DNA, the CDR3 is TGCGCCAGCAGGAGGGACAGCTACAATGAGCAGTTCTTC.

The genes are TRBV6-6 and TRBJ2-6; D gene uncertain. Trimming pared 7 bases from V and 1 base from J, leaving 5 bases between. The CDR3 runs to 13 residues. Germline V lookup: CDR1 MNHNY, CDR2 SVGAGI (reference sequence). The CDR3: CASKASGANVLTF. The CDR3, as DNA: TGTGCCAGCAAGGCTTCTGGGGCCAACGTCCTGACTTTC.

This clonotype appeared a few times. The chain carries TRBV20-1 and TRBJ1-2, with D possibly matching TRBD1 (5 bases). Germline assignment: CDR1 DFQATT and CDR2 SNEGSKA (reference sequence). The CDR3 runs to 13 residues. V lost 4 bases and J 2 bases, leaving 11 bases between the germline ends. As DNA, the CDR3 is TGCAGTGCTACCCTTCCAGGGAACTATGGCTACACCTTC. This codes for CSATLPGNYGYTF.

This clonotype was found a few times. The rearrangement uses TRBV18 and TRBJ2-2; TRBD2 matches 8 bases. The V gene end was trimmed by 0 bases and the J gene end by 3 bases; junction bases not matched to a gene: 3. Germline V lookup: CDR1 KGHSH, CDR2 LQKENI. CDR3 length equals 16 residues. CDR3 nucleotides: TGTGCCAGCTCACCACCTCAAGCGGGAGACACCGGGGAGCTGTTTTTT. This encodes CASSPPQAGDTGELFF.

This clonotype has more than one count but fewer than ten. The chain links TRBV2 to TRBJ1-5, with a weak D call TRBD1 (6 bases). Germline V lookup: CDR1 SNHLY, CDR2 FYNNEI. The CDR3 is 15 residues long. The V and J ends lost 6 bases and 6 bases respectively, with 18 bases between them. For the CDR3, the DNA is TGTGCCAGCAGCCCTCTGACAGGAATGGGTCAGCCCCAGCATTTT. Translating it yields CASSPLTGMGQPQHF.

The V and J genes are TRBV7-2 and TRBJ2-5; TRBD1 might be the D (6 bases). Germline assignment: CDR1 SGHTA and CDR2 FQGNSA. The CDR3 consists of 16 residues. Deletions cut 1 base from V and 1 base from J, with 13 bases between. CDR3 nucleotides: TGTGCCAGCAGCTTAGGTGTGAACAGGGTCCAAGAGACCCAGTACTTC. Amino acids: CASSLGVNRVQETQYF.

The chain combines TRBV20-1 with TRBJ1-3; D call uncertain. The CDR3 totals 14 residues. Germline V lookup: CDR1 DFQATT, CDR2 SNEGSKA (reference sequence). The V and J ends lost 3 bases and 0 bases respectively, with 9 bases between them. DNA of the CDR3: TGCAGTGCTAGGTACGGAAACTCTGGAAACACCATATATTTT. It encodes CSARYGNSGNTIYF.

This clonotype was counted ten times or more. The chain recombines TRBV10-3 with TRBJ2-7, with TRBD1 matching over 9 bases. The CDR3 spans 15 residues. Trimming cost V 2 bases and J 3 bases; bases outside gene matches: 5. The V gene's germline CDR1 is ENHRY and CDR2 SYGVKD. The CDR3 DNA follows: TGTGCCATCAGTGAGGTGACAGGGGGTCGCTACGAGCAGTACTTC. Translation: CAISEVTGGRYEQYF.

The table lists this clonotype with many counts. The chain couples TRBV7-8 to TRBJ1-5; D possibly corresponds to TRBD1 (5 bases). CDR1 and CDR2 from the germline V gene are SGHVS and FQNEAQ. This CDR3 comprises 18 residues. Trimming pared 5 bases from V and 0 bases from J, leaving 20 bases between. The CDR3 region is CASSPDEWDLLSNQPQHF. The DNA of the CDR3 is TGTGCCAGCAGCCCTGACGAGTGGGACCTGCTTAGCAATCAGCCCCAGCATTTT.

The chain employs TRBV6-1 and TRBJ2-7; D call uncertain. Trimming removed 6 bases at V and 1 base at J, with 13 bases between. The CDR3 spans 14 residues. The germline CDR1 and CDR2 sequences are MNHNS and SASEGT. CDR3 protein: CASSPEVSSYEQYF. The DNA for the CDR3 is TGTGCCAGCAGCCCAGAGGTCTCGTCCTACGAGCAGTACTTC.

This sequence joins TRBV12-3 or TRBV12-4 and TRBJ2-7; D gene uncertain. The CDR3 covers 14 residues. Trimming stripped 1 base from V and 4 bases from J, with 11 bases between. The chain's CDR3 is CASSLGRSGYEQYF. CDR3 coding DNA: TGTGCCAGCAGTTTAGGCAGGTCCGGGTACGAGCAGTACTTC.